One T cell receptor beta chain is described in this entry. Its antigen is not identified. These data belong to a study of T cell responses to AZD1222 COVID-19 vaccine. V lost 4 bases to trimming and J lost 3 bases; unmatched junction nucleotides: 11. CDR1 and CDR2 (germline): SGHKS, YYEKEE (reference sequence). This CDR3 is built from 18 residues. Regarding the study as a whole: Clonal diversity may have been underestimated, and the donors were mostly white British, with more females than males. Sampled repertoires all dated from after the peak T cell response. The study found vaccine-associated CD4 TCRs spanning spike, dominant at 160-218 and 743-854. Seropositive AZD1222 recipients at baseline numbered only five or six.

The method was immunoSEQ multiplex PCR; TCRdb's version includes in-frame clones alone and lacks a portion of them. The profile shows 180,000 or so clones, roughly 94% of them singletons. V is TRBV5-5 and J is TRBJ2-7, with 15 bases that match TRBD2. Sample: peripheral blood, taken 28 days after the second AZD1222 dose. The origin of this receptor is an adult who received the AZD1222 COVID-19 vaccine. The CDR3 protein is CASSTLPGLAGGIYEQYF. In DNA form, the CDR3 reads TGTGCCAGCAGCACCCTACCGGGACTAGCGGGAGGAATCTACGAGCAGTACTTC.